The rows below give T cell receptor beta chains drawn from one sample of a study of cytomegalovirus exposure and HLA in healthy donors. The method was immunoSEQ multiplex PCR; TCRdb's version includes in-frame clones alone and lacks a portion of them. There are about 170,000 clones in the sample; about three quarters occur only once, and approximately 1.5% lies in the top ten. Sequencing input: PBMCs. The receptor source for this set is a girl aged 10-17 years in good health and CMV-seronegative. The CDR3 runs from the conserved cysteine through the conserved F or W. The D gene is left open where the match is weak. Size values are once, few and many counts, or a class for expanded clones, and some rows have none.

CASSLAGQGLETQYF	TGCGCCAGCAGCTTGGCCGGACAGGGCTTGGAGACCCAGTACTTC	once	TRBJ2-5	TRBV5-1	TRBD1
CATSRDQSANTEAFF	TGTGCCACCAGCAGAGATCAGTCTGCGAACACTGAAGCTTTCTTT	NA	TRBJ1-1	TRBV15	NA
CASSSGKAGAKETQYF	TGTGCCAGCAGTTCCGGGAAGGCGGGGGCTAAAGAGACCCAGTACTTC	NA	TRBJ2-5	TRBV6-5	NA
CASSWTSSYEQYF	TGTGCCAGCAGCTGGACTAGCTCCTACGAGCAGTACTTC	NA	TRBJ2-7	TRBV7-9	TRBD2
CASNIDRVAGELFF	TGTGCCAGCAATATCGACAGGGTTGCCGGGGAGCTGTTTTTT	few	TRBJ2-2	TRBV6-6	TRBD1
CASSEYGGAGNTEAFF	TGTGCCAGCAGTGAATATGGGGGGGCGGGGAACACTGAAGCTTTCTTT	NA	TRBJ1-1	TRBV25-1	NA
CASSSRGQRVEQYF	TGCGCCAGCAGCTCGAGGGGACAGAGAGTCGAGCAGTACTTC	NA	TRBJ2-7	TRBV5-1	TRBD1
CATSRDAGFYEQYF	TGTGCCACCAGCAGAGATGCAGGGTTCTACGAGCAGTACTTC	NA	TRBJ2-7	TRBV15	NA
CAISEPPGGQETQYF	TGTGCCATCAGTGAGCCACCGGGGGGCCAAGAGACCCAGTACTTC	few	TRBJ2-5	TRBV10-3	TRBD2
CASSLAALGDTDTQYF	TGCGCCAGCAGCTTGGCGGCGCTAGGGGACACAGATACGCAGTATTTT	NA	TRBJ2-3	TRBV5-1	NA
CASSSGGARTVLVGNTIYF	TGTGCCAGCAGCTCGGGGGGGGCGCGAACAGTACTAGTCGGAAACACCATATATTTT	NA	TRBJ1-3	TRBV5-6	NA
CASGIQGPLGDGYTF	TGTGCCAGTGGAATCCAGGGCCCCTTAGGGGATGGCTACACCTTC	few	TRBJ1-2	TRBV19	NA
CASSLTGNYEQYF	TGTGCCAGCAGCTTGACAGGAAATTACGAGCAGTACTTC	NA	TRBJ2-7	TRBV7-9	NA
CASSSQGVGETQYF	TGTGCCAGCAGTAGCCAGGGTGTGGGAGAGACCCAGTACTTC	NA	TRBJ2-5	TRBV7-3	NA
CASSYSSSSYNSPLHF	TGTGCCAGTAGCTACAGTTCCAGCTCCTATAATTCACCCCTCCACTTT	few	TRBJ1-6	TRBV19	NA
CASSGTSGVTDTQYF	TGTGCCAGCAGCGGGACTAGCGGGGTCACAGATACGCAGTATTTT	once	TRBJ2-3	TRBV9	TRBD2
CASSLSLETQYF	TGTGCCAGCAGCTTAAGCTTGGAGACCCAGTACTTC	few	TRBJ2-5	TRBV7-9	NA
CASSTTGANTGELFF	TGTGCCAGCAGTACGACAGGGGCGAACACCGGGGAGCTGTTTTTT	NA	TRBJ2-2	TRBV7-9	TRBD1
CASSFGGEETQYF	TGTGCCAGCAGCTTTGGCGGGGAAGAGACCCAGTACTTC	NA	TRBJ2-5	TRBV11-1	NA
CASSSPTGGTEAFF	TGCGCCAGCAGCTCCCCGACAGGGGGCACTGAAGCTTTCTTT	few	TRBJ1-1	TRBV4-1	TRBD1
CASSFGRELAYEQYF	TGTGCCAGCAGCTTTGGCCGGGAATTAGCCTACGAGCAGTACTTC	once	TRBJ2-7	TRBV12-1	NA
CSVGDRQGMSIKAFF	TGCAGCGTAGGGGACCGACAGGGAATGTCTATTAAAGCTTTCTTT	NA	TRBJ1-1	TRBV29-1	TRBD1
CASIRADSNQPQHF	TGTGCCAGCATCAGGGCGGATAGCAATCAGCCCCAGCATTTT	NA	TRBJ1-5	TRBV6-1	NA
CSVQRGGYNEQFF	TGCAGCGTTCAACGGGGGGGGTACAATGAGCAGTTCTTC	NA	TRBJ2-1	TRBV29-1	TRBD2
CASSLRPGQGSEGYTF	TGTGCCAGCAGTTTGCGGCCGGGACAGGGTTCTGAAGGCTACACCTTC	NA	TRBJ1-2	TRBV28	TRBD1
CASSLLRQIQETQYF	TGCGCCAGCAGCTTGTTACGACAAATCCAAGAGACCCAGTACTTC	NA	TRBJ2-5	TRBV5-1	NA
CASSLGSSPLHF	TGTGCCAGCAGCTTAGGGAGTTCACCCCTCCACTTT	few	TRBJ1-6	TRBV13	NA
CASGDRTDQPQHF	TGTGCCAGCGGAGACAGGACCGATCAGCCCCAGCATTTT	NA	TRBJ1-5	TRBV2	NA
CASSEVQVYNEQFF	TGCGCCAGCAGTGAGGTTCAGGTGTACAATGAGCAGTTCTTC	few	TRBJ2-1	TRBV10-2	NA